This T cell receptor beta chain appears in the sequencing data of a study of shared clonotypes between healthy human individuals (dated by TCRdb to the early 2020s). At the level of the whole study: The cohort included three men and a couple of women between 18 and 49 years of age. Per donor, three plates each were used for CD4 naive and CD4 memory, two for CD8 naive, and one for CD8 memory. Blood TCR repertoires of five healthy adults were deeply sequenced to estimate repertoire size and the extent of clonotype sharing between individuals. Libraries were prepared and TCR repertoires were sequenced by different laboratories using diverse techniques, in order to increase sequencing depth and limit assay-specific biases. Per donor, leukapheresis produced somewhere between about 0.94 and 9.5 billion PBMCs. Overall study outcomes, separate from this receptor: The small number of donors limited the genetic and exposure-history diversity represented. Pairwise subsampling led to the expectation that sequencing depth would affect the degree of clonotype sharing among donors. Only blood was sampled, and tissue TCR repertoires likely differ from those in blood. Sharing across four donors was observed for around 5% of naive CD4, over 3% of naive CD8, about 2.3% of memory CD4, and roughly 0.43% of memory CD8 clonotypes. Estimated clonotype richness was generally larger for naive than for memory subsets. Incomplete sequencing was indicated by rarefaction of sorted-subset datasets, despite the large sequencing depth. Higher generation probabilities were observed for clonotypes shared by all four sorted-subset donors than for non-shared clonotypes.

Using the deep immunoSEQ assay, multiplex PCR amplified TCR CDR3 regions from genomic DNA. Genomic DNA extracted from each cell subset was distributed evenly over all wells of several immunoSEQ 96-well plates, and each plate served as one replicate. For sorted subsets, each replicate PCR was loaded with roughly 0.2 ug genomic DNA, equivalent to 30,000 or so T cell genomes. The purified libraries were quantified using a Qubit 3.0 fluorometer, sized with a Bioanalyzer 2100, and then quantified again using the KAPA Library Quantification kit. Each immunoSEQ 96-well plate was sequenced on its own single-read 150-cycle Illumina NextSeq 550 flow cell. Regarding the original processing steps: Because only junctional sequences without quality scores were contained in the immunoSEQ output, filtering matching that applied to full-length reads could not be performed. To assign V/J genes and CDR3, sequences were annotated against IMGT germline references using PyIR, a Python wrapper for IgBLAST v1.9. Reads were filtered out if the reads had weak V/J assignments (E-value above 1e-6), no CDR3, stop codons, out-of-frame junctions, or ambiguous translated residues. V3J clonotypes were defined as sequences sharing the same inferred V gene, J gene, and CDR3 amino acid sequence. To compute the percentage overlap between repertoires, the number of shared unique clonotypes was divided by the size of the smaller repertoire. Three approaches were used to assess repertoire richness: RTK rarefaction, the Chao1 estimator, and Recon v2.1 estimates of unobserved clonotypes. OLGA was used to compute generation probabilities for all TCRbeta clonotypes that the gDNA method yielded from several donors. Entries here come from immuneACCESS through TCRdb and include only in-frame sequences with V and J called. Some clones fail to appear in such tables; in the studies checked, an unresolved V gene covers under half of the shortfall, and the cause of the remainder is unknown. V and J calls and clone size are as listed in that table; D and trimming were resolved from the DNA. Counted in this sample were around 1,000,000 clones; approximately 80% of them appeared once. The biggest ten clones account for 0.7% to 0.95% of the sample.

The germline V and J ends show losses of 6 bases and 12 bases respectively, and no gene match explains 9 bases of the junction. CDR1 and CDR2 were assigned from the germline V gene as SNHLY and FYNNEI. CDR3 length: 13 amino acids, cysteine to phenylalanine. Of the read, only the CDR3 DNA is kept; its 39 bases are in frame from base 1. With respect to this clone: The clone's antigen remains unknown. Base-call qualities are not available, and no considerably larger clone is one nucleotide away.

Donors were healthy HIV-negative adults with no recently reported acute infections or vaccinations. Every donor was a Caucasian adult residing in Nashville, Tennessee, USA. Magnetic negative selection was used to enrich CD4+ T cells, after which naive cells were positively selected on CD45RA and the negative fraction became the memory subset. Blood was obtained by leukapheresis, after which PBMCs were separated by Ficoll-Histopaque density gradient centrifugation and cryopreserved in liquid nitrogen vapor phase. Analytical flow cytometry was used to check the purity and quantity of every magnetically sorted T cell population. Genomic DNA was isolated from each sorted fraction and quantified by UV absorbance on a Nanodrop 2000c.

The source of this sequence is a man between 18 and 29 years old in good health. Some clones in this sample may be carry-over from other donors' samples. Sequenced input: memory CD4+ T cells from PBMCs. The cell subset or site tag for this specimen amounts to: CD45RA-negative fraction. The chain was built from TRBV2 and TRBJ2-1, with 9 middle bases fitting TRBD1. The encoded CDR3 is CASRDPGQGGQFF. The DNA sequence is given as TGTGCCAGCAGAGACCCGGGACAGGGCGGGCAGTTCTTC.